This TCR beta chain was documented in a study of blood T cell repertoires in COVID-19. Whole-study context: Acute and convalescent COVID-19 samples came from the United States, Italy and Spain. The analysed material was cDNA or gDNA that came from T cells, B-cell-depleted T cells, or PBMCs.

At least ten counts were recorded for this clone. Methods used by the authors: For nucleated cells, counts were estimated from reference gene primer amplification. The table came from immunoSEQ multiplex PCR; TCRdb's copy has only in-frame clones and leaves some out. V and J calls and clone size are those listed in that table; D and trimming were worked out from the DNA. The table lists tens of thousands of clones, approximately 79% of them singletons, with 26% in the top ten. The germline V gene encodes CDR1 SQVTM and CDR2 ANQGSEA. Trimming shortened V by 3 bases and J by 3 bases, and 6 bases separated the two germline ends. The CDR3 has 11 amino acids.

The receptor's source is a man aged 60 to 69 with active or convalescent COVID-19. The source material was peripheral blood. V usage is TRBV29-1 and J usage is TRBJ2-7; a weak D match, TRBD2 (5 bases). The CDR3 loop reads CSVDRGYEQYF. The CDR3 bases are TGCAGCGTTGACCGGGGCTACGAGCAGTACTTC.